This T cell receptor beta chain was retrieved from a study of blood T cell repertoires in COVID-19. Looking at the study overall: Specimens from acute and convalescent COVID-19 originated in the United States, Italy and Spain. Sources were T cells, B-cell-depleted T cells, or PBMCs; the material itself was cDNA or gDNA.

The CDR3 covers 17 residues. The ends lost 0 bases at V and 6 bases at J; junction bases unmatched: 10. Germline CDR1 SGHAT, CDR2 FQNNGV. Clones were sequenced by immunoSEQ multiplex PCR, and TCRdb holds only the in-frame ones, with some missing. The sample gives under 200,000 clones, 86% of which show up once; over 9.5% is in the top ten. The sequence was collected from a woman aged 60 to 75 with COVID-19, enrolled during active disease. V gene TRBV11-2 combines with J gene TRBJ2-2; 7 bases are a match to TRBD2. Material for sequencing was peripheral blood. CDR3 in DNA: TGTGCCAGCAGCTTAGATCGTTCGGCAGGGAGGGCCGGGGAGCTGTTTTTT. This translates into CASSLDRSAGRAGELFF.